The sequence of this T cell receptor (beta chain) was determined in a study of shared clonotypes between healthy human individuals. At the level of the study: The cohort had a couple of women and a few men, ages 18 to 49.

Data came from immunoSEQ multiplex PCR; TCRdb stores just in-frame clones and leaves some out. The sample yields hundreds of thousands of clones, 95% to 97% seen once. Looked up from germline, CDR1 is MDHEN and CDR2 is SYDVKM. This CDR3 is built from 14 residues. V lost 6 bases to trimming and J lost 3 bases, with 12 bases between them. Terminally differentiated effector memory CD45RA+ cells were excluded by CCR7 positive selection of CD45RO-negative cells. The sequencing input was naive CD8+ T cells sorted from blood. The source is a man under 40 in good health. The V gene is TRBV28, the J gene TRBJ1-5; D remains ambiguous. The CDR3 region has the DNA TGTGCCAGCAGCGACCAGAGGCCCAATCAGCCCCAGCATTTT. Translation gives CASSDQRPNQPQHF.